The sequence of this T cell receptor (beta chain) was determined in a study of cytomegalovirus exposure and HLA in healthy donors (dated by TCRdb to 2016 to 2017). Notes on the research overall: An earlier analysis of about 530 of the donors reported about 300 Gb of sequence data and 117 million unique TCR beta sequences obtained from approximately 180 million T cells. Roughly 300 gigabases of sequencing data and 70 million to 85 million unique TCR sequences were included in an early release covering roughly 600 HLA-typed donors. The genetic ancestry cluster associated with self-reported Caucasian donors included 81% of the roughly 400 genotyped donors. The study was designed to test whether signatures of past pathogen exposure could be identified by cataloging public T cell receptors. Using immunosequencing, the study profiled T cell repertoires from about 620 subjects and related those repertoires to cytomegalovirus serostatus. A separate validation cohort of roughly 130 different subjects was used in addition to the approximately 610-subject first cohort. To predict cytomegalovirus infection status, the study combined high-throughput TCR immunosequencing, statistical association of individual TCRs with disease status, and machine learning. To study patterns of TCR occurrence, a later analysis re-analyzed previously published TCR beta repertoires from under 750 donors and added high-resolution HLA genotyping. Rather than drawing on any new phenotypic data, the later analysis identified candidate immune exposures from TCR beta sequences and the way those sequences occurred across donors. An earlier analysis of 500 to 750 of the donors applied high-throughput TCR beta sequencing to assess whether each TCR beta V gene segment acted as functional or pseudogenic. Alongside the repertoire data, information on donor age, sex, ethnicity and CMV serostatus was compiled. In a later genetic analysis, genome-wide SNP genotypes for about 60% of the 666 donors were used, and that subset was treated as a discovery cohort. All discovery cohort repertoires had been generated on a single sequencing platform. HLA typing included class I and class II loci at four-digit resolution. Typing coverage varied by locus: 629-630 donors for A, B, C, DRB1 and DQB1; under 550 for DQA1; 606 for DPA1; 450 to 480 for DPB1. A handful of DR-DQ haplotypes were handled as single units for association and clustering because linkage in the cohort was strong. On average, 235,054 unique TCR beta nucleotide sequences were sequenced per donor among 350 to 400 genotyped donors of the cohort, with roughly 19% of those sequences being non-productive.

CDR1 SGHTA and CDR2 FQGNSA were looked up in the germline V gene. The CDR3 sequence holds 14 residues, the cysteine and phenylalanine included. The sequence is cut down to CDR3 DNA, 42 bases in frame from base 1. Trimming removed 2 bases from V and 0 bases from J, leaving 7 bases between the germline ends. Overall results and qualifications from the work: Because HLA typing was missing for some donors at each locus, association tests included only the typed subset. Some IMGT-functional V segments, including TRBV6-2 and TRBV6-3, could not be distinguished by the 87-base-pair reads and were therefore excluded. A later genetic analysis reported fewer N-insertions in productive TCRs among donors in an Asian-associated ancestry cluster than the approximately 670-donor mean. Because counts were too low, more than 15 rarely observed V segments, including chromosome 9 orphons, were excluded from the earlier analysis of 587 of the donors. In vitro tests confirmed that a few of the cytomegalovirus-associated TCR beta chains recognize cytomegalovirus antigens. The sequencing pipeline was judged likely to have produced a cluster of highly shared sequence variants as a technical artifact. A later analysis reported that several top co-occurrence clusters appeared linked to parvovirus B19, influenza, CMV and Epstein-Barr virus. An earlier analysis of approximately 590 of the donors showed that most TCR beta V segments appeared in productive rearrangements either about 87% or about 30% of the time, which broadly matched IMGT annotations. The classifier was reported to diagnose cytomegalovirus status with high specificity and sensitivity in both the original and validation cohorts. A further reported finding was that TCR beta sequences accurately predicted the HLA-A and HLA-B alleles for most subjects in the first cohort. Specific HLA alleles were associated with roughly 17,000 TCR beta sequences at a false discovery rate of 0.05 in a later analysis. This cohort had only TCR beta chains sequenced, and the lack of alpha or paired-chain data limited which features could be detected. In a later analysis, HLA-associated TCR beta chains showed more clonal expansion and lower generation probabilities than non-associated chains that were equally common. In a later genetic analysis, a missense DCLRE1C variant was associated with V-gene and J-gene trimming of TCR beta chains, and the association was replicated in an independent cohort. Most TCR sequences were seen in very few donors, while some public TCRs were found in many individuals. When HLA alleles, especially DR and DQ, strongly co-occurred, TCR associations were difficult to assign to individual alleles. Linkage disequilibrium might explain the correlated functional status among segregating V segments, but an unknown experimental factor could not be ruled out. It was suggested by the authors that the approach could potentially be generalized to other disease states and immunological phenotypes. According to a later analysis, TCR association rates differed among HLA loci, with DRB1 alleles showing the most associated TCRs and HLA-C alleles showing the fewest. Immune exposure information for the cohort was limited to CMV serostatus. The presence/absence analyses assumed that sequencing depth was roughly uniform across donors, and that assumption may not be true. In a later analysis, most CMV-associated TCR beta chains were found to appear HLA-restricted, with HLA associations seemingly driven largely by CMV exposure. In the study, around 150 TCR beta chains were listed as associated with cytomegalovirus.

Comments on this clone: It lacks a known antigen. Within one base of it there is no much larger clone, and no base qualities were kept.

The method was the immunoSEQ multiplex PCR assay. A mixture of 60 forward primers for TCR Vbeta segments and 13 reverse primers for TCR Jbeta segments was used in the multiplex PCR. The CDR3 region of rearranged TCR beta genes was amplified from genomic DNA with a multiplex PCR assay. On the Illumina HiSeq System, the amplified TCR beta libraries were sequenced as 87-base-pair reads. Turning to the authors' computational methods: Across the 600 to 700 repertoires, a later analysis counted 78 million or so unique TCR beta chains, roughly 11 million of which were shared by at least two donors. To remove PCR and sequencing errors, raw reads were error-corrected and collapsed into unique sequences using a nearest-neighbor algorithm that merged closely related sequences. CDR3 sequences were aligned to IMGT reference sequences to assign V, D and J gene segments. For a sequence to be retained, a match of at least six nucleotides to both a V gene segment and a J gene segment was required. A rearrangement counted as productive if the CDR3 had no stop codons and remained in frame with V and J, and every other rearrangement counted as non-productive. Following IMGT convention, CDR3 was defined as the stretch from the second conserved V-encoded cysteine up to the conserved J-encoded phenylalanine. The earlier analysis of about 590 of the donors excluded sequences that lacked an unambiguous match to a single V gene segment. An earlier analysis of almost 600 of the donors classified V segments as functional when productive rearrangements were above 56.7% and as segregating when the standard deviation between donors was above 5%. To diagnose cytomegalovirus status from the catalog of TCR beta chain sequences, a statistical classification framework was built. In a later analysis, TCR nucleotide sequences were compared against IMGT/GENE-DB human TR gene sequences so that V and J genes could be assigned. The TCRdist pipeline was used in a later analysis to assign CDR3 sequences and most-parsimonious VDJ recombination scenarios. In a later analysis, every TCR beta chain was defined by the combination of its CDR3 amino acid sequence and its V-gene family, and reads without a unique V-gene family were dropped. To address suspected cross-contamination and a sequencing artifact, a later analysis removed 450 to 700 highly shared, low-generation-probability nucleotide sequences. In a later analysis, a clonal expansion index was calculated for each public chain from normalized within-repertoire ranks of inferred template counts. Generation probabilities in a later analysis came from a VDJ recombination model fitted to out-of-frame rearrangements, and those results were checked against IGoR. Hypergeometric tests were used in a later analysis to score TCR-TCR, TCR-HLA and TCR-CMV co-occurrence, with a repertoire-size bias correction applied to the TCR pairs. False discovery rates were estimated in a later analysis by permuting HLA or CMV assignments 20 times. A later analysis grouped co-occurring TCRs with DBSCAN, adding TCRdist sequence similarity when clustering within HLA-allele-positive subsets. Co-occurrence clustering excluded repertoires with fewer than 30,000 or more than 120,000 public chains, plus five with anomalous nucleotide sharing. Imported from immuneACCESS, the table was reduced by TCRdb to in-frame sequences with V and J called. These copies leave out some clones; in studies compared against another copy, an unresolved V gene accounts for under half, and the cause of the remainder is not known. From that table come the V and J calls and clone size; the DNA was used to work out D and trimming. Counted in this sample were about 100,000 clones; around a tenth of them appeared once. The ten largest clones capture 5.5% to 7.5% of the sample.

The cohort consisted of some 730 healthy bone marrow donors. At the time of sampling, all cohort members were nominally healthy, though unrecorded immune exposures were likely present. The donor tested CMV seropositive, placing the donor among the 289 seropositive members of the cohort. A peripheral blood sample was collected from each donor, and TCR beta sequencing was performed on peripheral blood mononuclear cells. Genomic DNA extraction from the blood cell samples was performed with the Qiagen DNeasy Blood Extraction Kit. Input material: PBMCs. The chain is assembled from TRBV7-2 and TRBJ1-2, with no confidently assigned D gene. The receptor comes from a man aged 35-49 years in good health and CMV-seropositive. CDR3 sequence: CASSLTVTNYGYTF. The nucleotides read TGTGCCAGCAGCTTAACAGTCACTAACTATGGCTACACCTTC.